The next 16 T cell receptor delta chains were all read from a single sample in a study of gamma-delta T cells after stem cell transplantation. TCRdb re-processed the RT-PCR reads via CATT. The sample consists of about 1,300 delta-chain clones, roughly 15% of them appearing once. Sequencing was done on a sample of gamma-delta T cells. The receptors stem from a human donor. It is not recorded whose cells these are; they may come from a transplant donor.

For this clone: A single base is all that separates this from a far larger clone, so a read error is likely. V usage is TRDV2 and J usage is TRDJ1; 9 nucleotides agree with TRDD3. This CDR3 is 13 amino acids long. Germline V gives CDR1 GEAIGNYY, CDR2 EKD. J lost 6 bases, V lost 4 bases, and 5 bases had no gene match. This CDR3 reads CACEALGDYKLIF. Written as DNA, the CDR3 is TGTGCCTGTGAAGCTCTGGGGGATTATAAACTCATCTTT.

CDR3 in DNA: TGTGCCTGTGACACCCTCCGTACTGGGGGACCTCCGTACACCGATAAACTCATCTTT. This encodes CACDTLRTGGPPYTDKLIF. The gene calls are TRDV2 and TRDJ1, with 9 positions matching TRDD3. V trimming: 0 bases; J trimming: 0 bases; junction bases outside the gene matches: 13. Per the germline V gene, CDR1 is GEAIGNYY and CDR2 is EKD. The CDR3 sequence is 19 residues long.

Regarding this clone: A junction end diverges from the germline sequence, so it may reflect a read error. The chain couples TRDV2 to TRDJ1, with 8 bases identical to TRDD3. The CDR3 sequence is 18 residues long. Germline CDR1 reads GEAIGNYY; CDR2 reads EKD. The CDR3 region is CACDTLVLGDPPTHKLIF. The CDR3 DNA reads TGTGCCTGCGACACCTTGGTCCTGGGGGACCCCCCAACCCATAAACTCATCTTT.

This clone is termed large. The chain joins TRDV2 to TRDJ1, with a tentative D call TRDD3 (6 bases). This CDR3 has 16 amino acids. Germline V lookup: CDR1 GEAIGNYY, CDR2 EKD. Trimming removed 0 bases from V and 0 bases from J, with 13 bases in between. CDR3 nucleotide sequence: TGTGCCTGTGACACCGTCGGGCTGGGGAACACCGATAAACTCATCTTT. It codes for CACDTVGLGNTDKLIF.

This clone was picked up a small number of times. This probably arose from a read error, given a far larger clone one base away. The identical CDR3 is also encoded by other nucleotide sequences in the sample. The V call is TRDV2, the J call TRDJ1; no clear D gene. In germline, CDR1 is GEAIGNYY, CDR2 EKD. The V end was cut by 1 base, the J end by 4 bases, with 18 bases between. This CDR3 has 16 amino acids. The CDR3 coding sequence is TGTGCCTGTGACACTTTGTCTTACAATCGGGACGATAAACTCATCTTT. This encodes CACDTLSYNRDDKLIF.

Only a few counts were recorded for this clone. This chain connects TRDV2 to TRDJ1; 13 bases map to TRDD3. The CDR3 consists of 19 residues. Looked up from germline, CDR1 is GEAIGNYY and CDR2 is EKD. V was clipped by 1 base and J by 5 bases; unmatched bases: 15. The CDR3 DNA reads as TGTGCCTGTGACACTCTCAAAACTGGGGGATACGCCCAGGCTGATAAACTCATCTTT. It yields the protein CACDTLKTGGYAQADKLIF.

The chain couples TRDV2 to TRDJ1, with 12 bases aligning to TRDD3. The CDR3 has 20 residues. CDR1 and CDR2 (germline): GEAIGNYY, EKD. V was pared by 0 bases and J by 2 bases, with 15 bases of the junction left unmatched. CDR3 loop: CACDTSSGGYAADETDKLIF. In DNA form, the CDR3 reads TGTGCCTGTGACACCAGTTCTGGGGGATACGCGGCCGACGAAACCGATAAACTCATCTTT.

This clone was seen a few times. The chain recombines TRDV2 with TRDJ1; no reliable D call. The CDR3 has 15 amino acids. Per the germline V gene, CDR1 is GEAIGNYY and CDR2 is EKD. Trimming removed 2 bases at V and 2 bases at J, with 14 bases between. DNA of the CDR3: TGTGCCTGTGACAAGGTAGGACTGCCAACCGATAAACTCATCTTT. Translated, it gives CACDKVGLPTDKLIF.

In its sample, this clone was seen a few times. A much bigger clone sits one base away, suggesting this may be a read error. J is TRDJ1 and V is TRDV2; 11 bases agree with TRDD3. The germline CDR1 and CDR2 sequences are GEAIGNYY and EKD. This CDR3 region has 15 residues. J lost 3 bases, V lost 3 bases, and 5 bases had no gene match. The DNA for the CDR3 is TGTGCCTGTGACCCGTGGGGGATACGGGCCGATAAACTCATCTTT. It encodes CACDPWGIRADKLIF.

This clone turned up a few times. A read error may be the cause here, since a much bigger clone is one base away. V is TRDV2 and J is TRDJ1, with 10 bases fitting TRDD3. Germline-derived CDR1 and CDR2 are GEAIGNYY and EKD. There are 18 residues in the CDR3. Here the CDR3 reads CACDTVTGAETGGLKPIF. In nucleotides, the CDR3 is TGTGCCTGTGACACCGTCACGGGGGCGGAAACTGGGGGATTAAAACCCATCTTT.

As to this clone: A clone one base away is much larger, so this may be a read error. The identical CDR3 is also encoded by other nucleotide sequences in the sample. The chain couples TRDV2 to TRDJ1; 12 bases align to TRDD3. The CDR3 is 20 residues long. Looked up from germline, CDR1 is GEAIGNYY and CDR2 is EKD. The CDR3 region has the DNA TGTGCCTGCGACACCGTTGGGGTGGTACTGGGGGATACTCACACCGATAAACTCATCTTT. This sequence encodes CACDTVGVVLGDTHTDKLIF.

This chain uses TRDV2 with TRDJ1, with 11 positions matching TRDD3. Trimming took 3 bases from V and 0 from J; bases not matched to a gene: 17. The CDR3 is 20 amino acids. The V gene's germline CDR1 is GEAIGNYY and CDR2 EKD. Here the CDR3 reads CACDPLQRGGYAWDTDKLIF. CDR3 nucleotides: TGTGCCTGTGACCCGCTACAACGTGGGGGATACGCGTGGGACACCGATAAACTCATCTTT.

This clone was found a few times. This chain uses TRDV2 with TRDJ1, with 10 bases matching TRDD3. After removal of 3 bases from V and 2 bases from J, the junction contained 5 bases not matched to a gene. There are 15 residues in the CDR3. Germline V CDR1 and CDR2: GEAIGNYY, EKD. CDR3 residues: CACDHVLGDTDKLIF. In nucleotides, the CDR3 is TGTGCCTGTGACCATGTACTGGGGGATACCGATAAACTCATCTTT.

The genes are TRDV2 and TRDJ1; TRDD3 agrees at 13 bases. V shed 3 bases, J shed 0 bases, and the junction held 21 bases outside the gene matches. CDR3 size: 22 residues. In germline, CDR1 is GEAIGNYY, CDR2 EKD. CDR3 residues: CACDRLPTETGGYGKYTDKLIF. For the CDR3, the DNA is TGTGCCTGTGACCGCCTTCCTACGGAGACTGGGGGATACGGGAAATACACCGATAAACTCATCTTT.

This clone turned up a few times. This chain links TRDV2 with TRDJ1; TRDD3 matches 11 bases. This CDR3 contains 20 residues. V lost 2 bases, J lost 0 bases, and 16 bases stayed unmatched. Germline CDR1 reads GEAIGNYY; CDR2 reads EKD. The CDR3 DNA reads TGTGCCTGTGACAGACTTCTAGGTGGGGGATACGCGGGAAACACCGATAAACTCATCTTT. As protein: CACDRLLGGGYAGNTDKLIF.

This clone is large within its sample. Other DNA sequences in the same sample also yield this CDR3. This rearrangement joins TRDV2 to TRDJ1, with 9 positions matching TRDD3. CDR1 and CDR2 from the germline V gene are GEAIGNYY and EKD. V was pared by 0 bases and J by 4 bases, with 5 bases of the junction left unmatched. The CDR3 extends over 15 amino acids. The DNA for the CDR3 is TGTGCCTGTGACACCGTTGGGGGATATGACGATAAACTCATCTTT. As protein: CACDTVGGYDDKLIF.